The next 9 T cell receptor beta chains were all read from a single sample in a study of regulatory T cells in long-lasting Graves disease. iRepertoire HTBI primers and Arm-PCR of CDR3 regions built TCR beta libraries. One entry per CDR3 protein results from TCRdb running MiXCR on the multiplex PCR reads. There are approximately 400,000 distinct CDR3 sequences in the sample; roughly a sixth occur only once, and 20% to 25% lies in the top ten. Time point meaning: newly diagnosed GD, antithyroid drugs for less than 3 months. Scientists built the TCR library using RNA that was extracted from PBMCs. The sample here was peripheral blood mononuclear cells (PBMCs), taken at new diagnosis, from a patient treated with antithyroid drugs. Receptors were obtained from a female donor with Graves disease.

Ten or more counts support this clonotype. The chain recombines TRBV5-6 with TRBJ1-6, with 7 bases fitting TRBD1. Germline V gene sequence: CDR1 SGHDT, CDR2 YYEEEE. The CDR3 length is 16 residues. V shed 3 bases and J 7 bases; nucleotides not matched to a gene: 10. CDR3 coding DNA: TGTGCCAGCAGCTACGCCGACAGGGCGTACAATTCACCCCTCCACTTT. The encoded protein is CASSYADRAYNSPLHF.

This rearrangement joins TRBV3-1 to TRBJ2-5; 8 bases match TRBD2. Looked up from germline, CDR1 is LGHDT and CDR2 is YNNKEL (reference sequence). The CDR3 extends over 15 amino acids. The trim removed 1 base at V and 4 bases at J, leaving 5 bases unmatched. CDR3 in amino acids: CASSQGGTRGETQYF. The CDR3 DNA reads as TGTGCCAGCAGCCAAGGTGGGACTAGAGGAGAGACCCAGTACTTC.

This clonotype was detected many times. V gene TRBV10-2 combines with J gene TRBJ1-5; 8 nucleotides match TRBD1. Per germline, CDR1 WSHSY and CDR2 SAAADI. This CDR3 has 14 residues. V trimming: 4 bases; J trimming: 4 bases; junction bases outside the gene matches: 3. The CDR3, as DNA: TGCGCCAGCAGTGGAAGGGACAGGAATCAGCCCCAGCATTTT. It encodes CASSGRDRNQPQHF.

The table lists this clonotype with many counts. V and J are TRBV10-3 and TRBJ1-3; D is uncertain. This CDR3 has 15 amino acids. The V and J ends lost 3 bases and 4 bases respectively, with 13 bases between them. The V gene's germline CDR1 is ENHRY and CDR2 SYGVKD. CDR3 in DNA: TGTGCCATCAGTGAAGGTTGGGGATCCGGAAACACCATATATTTT. It encodes CAISEGWGSGNTIYF.

This clonotype was picked up many times. The J gene is TRBJ2-5, the V gene TRBV18; 7 bases match TRBD1. CDR1 is KGHSH and CDR2 is LQKENI in the germline V gene. CDR3 size: 14 residues. The J segment lost 2 bases and the V segment lost 5 bases, leaving 5 bases of the junction unmatched. The CDR3 here is CASSTGTAQETQYF. As DNA, the CDR3 is TGTGCCAGCTCAACCGGGACAGCGCAAGAGACCCAGTACTTC.

This clonotype has ten or more counts. The chain links TRBV11-2 to TRBJ1-1, with D maybe TRBD1 (5 bases). The V end was cut by 2 bases, the J end by 1 base, with 14 bases between. The CDR3 runs to 16 residues. Germline V lookup: CDR1 SGHAT, CDR2 FQNNGV. CDR3 residues: CASSLFAGTANTEAFF. The CDR3 DNA sequence: TGTGCCAGCAGCTTATTTGCCGGGACGGCGAACACTGAAGCTTTCTTT.

The chain recombines TRBV27 with TRBJ1-2; the D is unclear. The CDR3 contains 14 residues. The V gene's germline CDR1 is MNHEY and CDR2 SMNVEV (reference sequence). V was pared by 2 bases and J by 4 bases, with 11 bases between. In nucleotides, the CDR3 is TGTGCCAGCAGTTTAATCCCTATGGCCTATGGCTACACCTTC. Its translation is CASSLIPMAYGYTF.

This clonotype was detected many times. The CDR3 bases are TGTGCCAGCAGCTTGACACAGGGTACCGGGGAGCTGTTTTTT. Translation gives CASSLTQGTGELFF. The chain joins TRBV12-3 or TRBV12-4 to TRBJ2-2; possibly TRBD1 for D (6 bases). Trimming removed 6 bases at V and 5 bases at J, with 13 bases between. The CDR3 consists of 14 residues.

This clonotype was recorded at least ten times. The genes are TRBV6-1 and TRBJ1-2; D is ambiguous. Germline CDR1 MNHNS, CDR2 SASEGT. V was pared by 5 bases and J by 2 bases, with 9 bases between. This CDR3 region has 13 residues. CDR3 nucleotide sequence: TGTGCCAGCAGTCCGAGACAAAACTATGGCTACACCTTC. Translation gives CASSPRQNYGYTF.